Below, 26 T cell receptor beta chains from the same sample are listed, as sequenced in a study of shared clonotypes between healthy human individuals. Profiled with immunoSEQ multiplex PCR; TCRdb holds only in-frame clones, not every one. The sample shows fewer than 1.6 million clones, about 98.5% of them seen only once. Sequenced: naive CD4+ T cells sorted from blood. Subset here: CD45RA+ positively selected. All receptors derive from a man in his thirties or forties in good health.

This clone was picked up one time. This chain joins TRBV25-1 and TRBJ2-1, with 9 bases that match TRBD2. V lost 2 bases, J lost 10 bases, and 9 bases stayed unmatched. The CDR3 is 15 amino acids. CDR1 and CDR2 (germline): MGHDK, SYGVNS. This CDR3 reads CASSELAGIVPEQFF. CDR3 DNA sequence: TGTGCCAGCAGTGAACTAGCGGGAATAGTCCCAGAGCAGTTCTTC.

The chain employs TRBV7-2 and TRBJ2-7; 7 bases line up with TRBD2. This CDR3 comprises 16 residues. CDR1 is SGHTA and CDR2 is FQGNSA in the germline V gene. V shed 5 bases, J shed 6 bases, and the junction held 16 bases outside the gene matches. CDR3 loop: CASSPWGSGNPREQYF. CDR3 sequence (DNA): TGTGCCAGCAGCCCATGGGGCAGCGGGAACCCTCGCGAGCAGTACTTC.

This clone has just one count. The chain employs TRBV28 and TRBJ1-2; D gene uncertain. V dropped 5 bases and J dropped 0 bases, with 10 bases sitting between them. Germline values: CDR1 MDHEN, CDR2 SYDVKM. The CDR3 has 14 residues. The DNA for the CDR3 is TGTGCCAGCAGTGCTGGCCCCTCTAACTATGGCTACACCTTC. This sequence encodes CASSAGPSNYGYTF.

V is TRBV6-5 and J is TRBJ2-7, with D uncertain. Trimming cost V 1 base and J 2 bases, with 9 bases left between them. Germline lookup yields CDR1 MNHEY and CDR2 SVGAGI. The CDR3 is made up of 14 amino acids. CDR3 sequence reads: CASSYFPIPYEQYF. The CDR3 nucleotides are TGTGCCAGCAGTTACTTTCCGATCCCCTACGAGCAGTACTTC.

This rearrangement joins TRBV2 to TRBJ1-1; perhaps TRBD1 as D (5 bases). The CDR3 totals 13 residues. CDR1 and CDR2 from the germline V gene are SNHLY and FYNNEI. The V and J ends lost 4 bases and 7 bases respectively, with 13 bases between them. This chain's CDR3 is CASSVGEIGEAFF. The CDR3 nucleotides are TGTGCCAGCAGTGTAGGGGAAATCGGTGAAGCTTTCTTT.

The rearrangement uses TRBV10-3 and TRBJ2-1; 12 bases align to TRBD2. The V gene's germline CDR1 is ENHRY and CDR2 SYGVKD. Trimming cost V 6 bases and J 4 bases; bases outside gene matches: 4. The CDR3 consists of 15 residues. The CDR3 reads CAIRRTSGEYNEQFF. The CDR3 DNA reads as TGTGCCATCAGGCGGACTAGCGGGGAGTACAATGAGCAGTTCTTC.

The chain has TRBV5-1 and TRBJ2-2; D is tentatively TRBD1 or TRBD2 (5 bases each). This CDR3 is built from 15 residues. V was pared by 0 bases and J by 7 bases, with 13 bases between. Germline V gene sequence: CDR1 SGHRS, CDR2 YFSETQ. CDR3 in amino acids: CASSLVWGIGGELFF. CDR3 DNA: TGCGCCAGCAGCTTGGTATGGGGGATTGGCGGGGAGCTGTTTTTT.

The gene calls are TRBV5-1 and TRBJ2-1; D is perhaps TRBD1 (6 bases). CDR1 is SGHRS, CDR2 YFSETQ, per germline. There are 15 residues in the CDR3. V lost 0 bases, J lost 7 bases, and 14 bases lay in between. The CDR3 sequence is CASSLDRAGLNEQFF. CDR3 DNA: TGCGCCAGCAGCTTGGACAGGGCAGGATTGAATGAGCAGTTCTTC.

V usage is TRBV5-1 and J usage is TRBJ2-5; a weak D match, TRBD1 (6 bases). The CDR3 loop spans 13 amino acids. Germline V gene lookup returns CDR1 SGHRS and CDR2 YFSETQ. Trimming pared 5 bases from V and 2 bases from J, leaving 10 bases between. The CDR3: CASSTGSQETQYF. CDR3 nucleotides: TGCGCCAGCAGTACAGGGAGTCAAGAGACCCAGTACTTC.

V usage is TRBV18 and J usage is TRBJ2-3; 9 positions match TRBD1. Trimming removed 3 bases from V and 0 bases from J; junction bases left unmatched: 7. Germline V gene lookup returns CDR1 KGHSH and CDR2 LQKENI. The CDR3 spans 17 residues. CDR3 coding DNA: TGTGCCAGCTCACCGAAGGGACAGGGTGGTAGCACAGATACGCAGTATTTT. Protein product: CASSPKGQGGSTDTQYF.

The chain uses TRBV28 and TRBJ2-7, with 11 positions matching TRBD2. V was clipped by 6 bases and J by 4 bases; unmatched bases: 11. The CDR3 runs 16 residues. CDR1 and CDR2 from the germline V gene are MDHEN and SYDVKM. CDR3 coding DNA: TGTGCCAGCAGACGTACATCCGGGACTAGCGGATACGAGCAGTACTTC. Translation: CASRRTSGTSGYEQYF.

The chain employs TRBV5-4 and TRBJ1-1; D uncertain. V was pared by 0 bases and J by 0 bases, with 9 bases between. The CDR3 is 15 amino acids. Germline V lookup: CDR1 SGHNT, CDR2 YYREEE (reference sequence). For the CDR3, the DNA is TGTGCCAGCAGCTTGGCCAACAGACTGAACACTGAAGCTTTCTTT. This gives the protein CASSLANRLNTEAFF.

The chain recombines TRBV29-1 with TRBJ2-5; D may match TRBD1 or TRBD2 (5 bases each). CDR1 SQVTM and CDR2 ANQGSEA come from the germline V gene. The CDR3 runs to 13 residues. The V end was cut by 3 bases, the J end by 5 bases, with 13 bases between. The CDR3: CSVEGRGRETQYF. In DNA form, the CDR3 reads TGCAGCGTTGAGGGCCGGGGCAGGGAGACCCAGTACTTC.

The chain combines TRBV10-3 with TRBJ2-3, with TRBD1 as a possible D gene (5 bases). This CDR3 contains 13 residues. Germline lookup yields CDR1 ENHRY and CDR2 SYGVKD. Trimming shortened V by 6 bases and J by 3 bases, and 10 bases separated the two germline ends. In DNA form, the CDR3 reads TGTGCCATCAGCTCCAGGGAAACAGATACGCAGTATTTT. It codes for CAISSRETDTQYF.

The chain couples TRBV27 to TRBJ2-7, with TRBD2 identical over 12 bases. The J segment lost 0 bases and the V segment lost 5 bases, leaving 14 bases of the junction unmatched. This CDR3 is built from 19 residues. CDR1 is MNHEY, CDR2 SMNVEV, per germline (reference sequence). CDR3 residues: CASSPLAGGPRPLSYEQYF. The CDR3, as DNA: TGTGCCAGCAGTCCCCTAGCGGGAGGGCCTAGGCCGCTCTCCTACGAGCAGTACTTC.

The chain combines TRBV18 with TRBJ2-1, with D possibly TRBD2 on 6 matching bases. The V end lost 6 bases, the J end lost 8 bases, and 20 bases lay between the germline ends. This CDR3 has 15 amino acids. The germline gives CDR1 KGHSH, CDR2 LQKENI. As DNA, the CDR3 is TGTGCCAGCTCGCATTCGGGACTTTCTTCCGATGAGCAGTTCTTC. Its protein product is CASSHSGLSSDEQFF.

This chain uses TRBV5-1 with TRBJ2-3, with D unresolved. V was pared by 2 bases and J by 4 bases, with 14 bases between. CDR1 and CDR2 from the germline V gene are SGHRS and YFSETQ. CDR3 length: 15 residues. CDR3: CASSFVAGGSDTQYF. Here the CDR3 DNA reads TGCGCCAGCAGCTTCGTGGCAGGTGGGTCAGATACGCAGTATTTT.

V is TRBV29-1 and J is TRBJ1-1, with D unresolved. The V end was cut by 5 bases, the J end by 3 bases, with 13 bases between. This CDR3 region has 13 residues. Germline V gene sequence: CDR1 SQVTM, CDR2 ANQGSEA. This CDR3 reads CSVTRPLDTEAFF. The CDR3 DNA follows: TGCAGCGTTACCAGGCCACTGGACACTGAAGCTTTCTTT.

This sequence joins TRBV18 and TRBJ2-3; TRBD2 aligns across 12 bases. CDR3 length: 17 residues. J was trimmed by 2 bases and V by 5 bases; bases with no gene match: 8. CDR1 is KGHSH, CDR2 LQKENI, per germline. The CDR3 is CASSERLAGAYTDTQYF. CDR3 sequence (DNA): TGTGCCAGCTCAGAACGACTAGCGGGAGCCTACACAGATACGCAGTATTTT.

About this clone itself: Within the sample, other DNA sequences also encode this same CDR3. CDR3 in DNA: TGTGCCAGCACTGGAGCTTACGAGCAGTACTTC. As protein: CASTGAYEQYF. V gene TRBV28 combines with J gene TRBJ2-7; D gene unclear. CDR1 is MDHEN and CDR2 is SYDVKM in the germline V gene. This CDR3 comprises 11 residues. Trimming cost V 7 bases and J 4 bases, with 8 bases left between them.

The rearrangement joins TRBV7-9 to TRBJ1-4; 7 bases align to TRBD1. This CDR3 is built from 15 residues. The ends lost 5 bases at V and 4 bases at J; junction bases unmatched: 7. Germline V gene sequence: CDR1 SEHNR, CDR2 FQNEAQ (reference sequence). The CDR3 nucleotides are TGTGCCAGCAGCCCTTCGGCAGGGGGTAATGAAAAACTGTTTTTT. Amino acid sequence: CASSPSAGGNEKLFF. The full variable domain, rest sourced from reference TRBV7-9 and TRBJ1-4, is DTGVSQNPRHKITKRGQNVTFRCDPISEHNRLYWYRQTLGQGPEFLTYFQNEAQLEKSRLLSDRFSAERPKGSFSTLEIQRTEQGDSAMYLCASSPSAGGNEKLFFGSGTQLSVL.

The V call is TRBV5-4, the J call TRBJ1-2; TRBD1 might be the D (6 bases). Germline assignment: CDR1 SGHNT and CDR2 YYREEE (reference sequence). This CDR3 has 14 residues. V was pared by 4 bases and J by 0 bases, with 10 bases between. The CDR3 bases are TGTGCCAGCAGCGGCAGGGGTGCTAACTATGGCTACACCTTC. It is translated as CASSGRGANYGYTF.

The V call is TRBV21-1, the J call TRBJ2-5; the DNA was not used to check the table's D call, TRBD2. TRBV21-1 is flagged as a pseudogene. The CDR3 totals 17 residues. The CDR3 here is CASSLPTSGRYQETQYF. CDR3 nucleotides: TGTGCCAGCAGCCTTCCTACTAGCGGGAGGTACCAAGAGACCCAGTACTTC.

The chain uses TRBV7-8 and TRBJ2-1, with 11 bases lining up with TRBD2. V lost 3 bases and J lost 8; bases outside the gene matches: 12. There are 17 residues in the CDR3. Looked up from germline, CDR1 is SGHVS and CDR2 is FQNEAQ. In DNA, the CDR3 is TGTGCCAGCAGCTTCTCAAAACTAGCGGGAGTGGTCGATGAGCAGTTCTTC. It yields the protein CASSFSKLAGVVDEQFF.

A note on this clone: Other DNA sequences in the sample encode the same CDR3. The chain combines TRBV28 with TRBJ1-2, with D possibly being TRBD1 (5 bases). There are 12 residues in the CDR3. V was clipped by 2 bases and J by 8 bases, with 9 bases between them. The germline V gene has CDR1 MDHEN and CDR2 SYDVKM. The DNA for the CDR3 is TGTGCCAGCAGTTTACGGGGCGGGGGCTACACCTTC. Translating gives CASSLRGGGYTF.

V gene TRBV4-1 combines with J gene TRBJ2-1; unclear D gene. Trimming removed 1 base from V and 8 bases from J, with 12 bases in between. The germline CDR1 and CDR2 sequences are MGHRA and YSYEKL. The CDR3 runs to 14 residues. The CDR3 is CASSQGPGRYEQFF. The CDR3 DNA reads TGCGCCAGCAGCCAAGGACCTGGTAGGTATGAGCAGTTCTTC.